This T cell receptor beta chain was sequenced during a study of T cell changes during pregnancy in multiple sclerosis. Repertoires were generated with immunoSEQ multiplex PCR, while TCRdb's copy carries only in-frame clones and drops some. The repertoire holds about 92,000 clones, with about 94% as singletons. The CDR3 consists of 13 residues. The V gene lost 3 bases and the J gene lost 10 bases, with 15 bases spanning the gap. CDR1 and CDR2 from the germline V gene are GTSNPN and SVGIG (reference sequence). This receptor was obtained from a female donor with multiple sclerosis, enrolled in a pregnancy study. The chain joins TRBV30 to TRBJ1-4; D is perhaps TRBD1 (6 bases). The sequences come from peripheral blood, collected in the third trimester of pregnancy. CDR3 loop: CAWRGQGHRKLFF. The CDR3 region has the DNA TGTGCCTGGAGGGGCCAGGGACACCGAAAACTGTTTTTT.